What follows are 6 T cell receptor beta chains derived from one specimen sequenced in a study of neurological immune-mediated disorders. TCRdb called the 5' RACE reads again in MiXCR, with one record for every CDR3 protein. The top ten clones hold approximately 16% of a sample with 45,000 to 50,000 distinct CDR3 sequences, around 3.3% of them seen once. The sample comprised PBMCs. The receptor set was obtained from a woman between 50 and 59 years old with multiple sclerosis.

This clonotype was detected ten times or more. This chain uses TRBV3-1 with TRBJ1-1, with D possibly being TRBD1 (6 bases). Germline-derived CDR1 and CDR2 are LGHDT and YNNKEL (reference sequence). This CDR3 has 14 residues. Trimming took 4 bases from V and 4 from J, leaving 13 bases between them. CDR3 sequence (DNA): TGTGCCAGCAGCCTGGGCAGGGGCGGCACTGAAGCTTTCTTT. Translation: CASSLGRGGTEAFF.

This clonotype was seen many times. This sequence joins TRBV5-1 and TRBJ2-3; D possibly corresponds to TRBD1 (6 bases). The germline V and J ends were trimmed by 4 bases and 0 bases, with 15 bases remaining between them. Looked up from germline, CDR1 is SGHRS and CDR2 is YFSETQ. CDR3 length equals 16 residues. Here the CDR3 DNA reads TGCGCCAGCAGCAAGGACAGAGGCGCCAGCACAGATACGCAGTATTTT. This codes for CASSKDRGASTDTQYF.

At least ten counts were recorded for this clonotype. V and J are TRBV7-8 and TRBJ2-1; 7 nucleotides line up with TRBD1. Germline V gene data show CDR1 as SGHVS and CDR2 as FQNEAQ. The CDR3 consists of 16 residues. V trimming: 5 bases; J trimming: 3 bases; junction bases outside the gene matches: 10. CDR3 amino acids: CASSHRQGASYNEQFF. For the CDR3, the DNA is TGTGCCAGCAGCCACAGACAGGGAGCTAGCTACAATGAGCAGTTCTTC.

This clonotype showed up many times. The rearrangement joins TRBV20-1 to TRBJ2-1; 9 bases are a match to TRBD2. The CDR3 consists of 16 residues. V lost 3 bases and J lost 7; bases outside the gene matches: 13. The germline gives CDR1 DFQATT, CDR2 SNEGSKA (reference sequence). Written as DNA, the CDR3 is TGCAGTGCTAGTCTTCTCGCTAGCGGGGAGGGAAATGAGCAGTTCTTC. It is translated as CSASLLASGEGNEQFF.

This clonotype occurred many times. The genes are TRBV5-1 and TRBJ2-5; 8 bases are shared with TRBD1. Germline values: CDR1 SGHRS, CDR2 YFSETQ. The CDR3 runs 14 residues. V dropped 2 bases and J dropped 4; count of bases not matched to a gene: 4. CDR3 region: CASSLWTGRETQYF. CDR3 nucleotide sequence: TGCGCCAGCAGCTTATGGACAGGGCGAGAGACCCAGTACTTC.

This clonotype was recorded at least ten times. This chain joins TRBV20-1 and TRBJ1-3, with D perhaps TRBD1 (6 bases). Trimming removed 0 bases at V and 2 bases at J, with 11 bases between. The CDR3 spans 15 residues. CDR1 and CDR2 (germline): DFQATT, SNEGSKA (reference sequence). CDR3 nucleotides: TGCAGTGCTAGAGATCCACAGGGCCCTGGAAACACCATATATTTT. It codes for CSARDPQGPGNTIYF.